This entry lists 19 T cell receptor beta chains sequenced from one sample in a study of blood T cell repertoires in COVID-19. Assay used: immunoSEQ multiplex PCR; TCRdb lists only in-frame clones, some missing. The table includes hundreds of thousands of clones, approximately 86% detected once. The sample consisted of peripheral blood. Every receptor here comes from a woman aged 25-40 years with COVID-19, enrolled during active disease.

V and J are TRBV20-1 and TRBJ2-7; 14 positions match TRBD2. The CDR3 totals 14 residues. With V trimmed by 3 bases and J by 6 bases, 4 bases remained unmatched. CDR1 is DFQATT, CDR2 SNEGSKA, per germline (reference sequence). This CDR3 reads CSASFGLAGGEQYF. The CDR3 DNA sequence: TGCAGTGCTAGTTTCGGACTAGCGGGAGGCGAGCAGTACTTC.

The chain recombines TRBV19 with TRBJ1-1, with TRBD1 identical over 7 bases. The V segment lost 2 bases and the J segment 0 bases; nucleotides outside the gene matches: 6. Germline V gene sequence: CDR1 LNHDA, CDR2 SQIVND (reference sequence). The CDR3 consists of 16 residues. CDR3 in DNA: TGTGCCAGTAGTATACTCCGGGACAGAATGAACACTGAAGCTTTCTTT. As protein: CASSILRDRMNTEAFF.

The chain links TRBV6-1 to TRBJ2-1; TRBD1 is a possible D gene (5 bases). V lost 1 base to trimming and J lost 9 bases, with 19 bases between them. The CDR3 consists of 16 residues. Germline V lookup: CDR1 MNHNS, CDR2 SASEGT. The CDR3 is CASSEVRRDWGLEQFF. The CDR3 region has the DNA TGTGCCAGCAGTGAAGTCCGGCGTGACTGGGGCCTTGAGCAGTTCTTC.

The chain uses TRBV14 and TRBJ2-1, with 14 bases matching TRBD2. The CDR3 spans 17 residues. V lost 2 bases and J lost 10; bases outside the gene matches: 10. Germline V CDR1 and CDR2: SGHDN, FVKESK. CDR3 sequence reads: CASSQPGLAGGAGEQFF. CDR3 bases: TGTGCCAGCAGCCAACCTGGACTAGCGGGGGGAGCCGGGGAGCAGTTCTTC.

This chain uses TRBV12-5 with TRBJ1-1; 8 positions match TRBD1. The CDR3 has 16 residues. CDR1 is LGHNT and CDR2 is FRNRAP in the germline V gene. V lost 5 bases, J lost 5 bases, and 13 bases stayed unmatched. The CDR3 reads CASGLPPGGIGTEAFF. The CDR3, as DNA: TGTGCTAGTGGTCTGCCCCCAGGGGGCATTGGGACTGAAGCTTTCTTT.

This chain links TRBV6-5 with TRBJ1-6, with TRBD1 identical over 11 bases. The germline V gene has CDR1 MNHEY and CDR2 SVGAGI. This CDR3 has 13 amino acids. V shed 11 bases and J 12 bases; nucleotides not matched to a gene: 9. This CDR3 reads CAVRTGGRVPLHF. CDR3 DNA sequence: TGTGCCGTACGGACAGGGGGCAGGGTACCCCTCCACTTT.

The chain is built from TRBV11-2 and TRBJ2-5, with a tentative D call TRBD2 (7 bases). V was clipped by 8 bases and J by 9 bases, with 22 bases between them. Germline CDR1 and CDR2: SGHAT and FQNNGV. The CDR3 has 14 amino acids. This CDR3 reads CASGQYRGAGAQYF. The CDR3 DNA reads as TGTGCCAGCGGCCAATACCGGGGGGCCGGGGCCCAGTACTTC.

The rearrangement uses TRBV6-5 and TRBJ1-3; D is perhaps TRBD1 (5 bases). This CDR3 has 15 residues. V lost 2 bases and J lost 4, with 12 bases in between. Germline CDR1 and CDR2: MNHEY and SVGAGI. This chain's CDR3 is CASSYRGLQGNTIYF. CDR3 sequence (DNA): TGTGCCAGCAGTTACCGGGGGTTGCAAGGAAACACCATATATTTT.

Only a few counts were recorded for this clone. The CDR3 loop is CASRPTGAANEQYF. CDR3 in DNA: TGTGCCAGCAGGCCGACAGGGGCGGCAAACGAGCAGTACTTC. The chain recombines TRBV2 with TRBJ2-7, with TRBD1 identical over 8 bases. CDR3 length equals 14 residues. The germline V gene encodes CDR1 SNHLY and CDR2 FYNNEI. V was clipped by 6 bases and J by 5 bases; unmatched bases: 9.

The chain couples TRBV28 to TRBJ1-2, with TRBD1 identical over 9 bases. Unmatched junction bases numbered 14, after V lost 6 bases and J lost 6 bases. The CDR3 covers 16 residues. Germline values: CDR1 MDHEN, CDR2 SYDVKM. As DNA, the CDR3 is TGTGCCAGCAGCACCCAGGGACAGGGCTGGAAGAATGGCTACACCTTC. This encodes CASSTQGQGWKNGYTF.

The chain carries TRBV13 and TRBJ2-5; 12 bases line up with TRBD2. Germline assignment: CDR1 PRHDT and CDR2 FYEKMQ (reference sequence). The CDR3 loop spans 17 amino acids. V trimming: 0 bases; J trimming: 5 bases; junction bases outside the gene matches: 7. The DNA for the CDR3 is TGTGCCAGCAGCTTAGGAGCTAGCGGGGGGGCCGGGGAGACCCAGTACTTC. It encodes CASSLGASGGAGETQYF.

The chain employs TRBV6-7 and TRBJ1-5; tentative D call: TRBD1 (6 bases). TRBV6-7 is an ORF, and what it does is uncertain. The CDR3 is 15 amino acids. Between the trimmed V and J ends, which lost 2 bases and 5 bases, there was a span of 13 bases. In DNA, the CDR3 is TGTGCCAGCAGTTACCCGGGGCCAGGGGATCAGCCCCAGCATTTT. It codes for CASSYPGPGDQPQHF.

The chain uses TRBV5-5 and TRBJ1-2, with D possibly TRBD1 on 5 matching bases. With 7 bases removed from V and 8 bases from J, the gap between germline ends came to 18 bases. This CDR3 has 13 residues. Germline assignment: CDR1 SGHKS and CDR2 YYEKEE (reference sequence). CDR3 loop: CASWRQPEGGYTF. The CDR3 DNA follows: TGTGCCAGCTGGCGACAGCCCGAAGGAGGCTACACCTTC.

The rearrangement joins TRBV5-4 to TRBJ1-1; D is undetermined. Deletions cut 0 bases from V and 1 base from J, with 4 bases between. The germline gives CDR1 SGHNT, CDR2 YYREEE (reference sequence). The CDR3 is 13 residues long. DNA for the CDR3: TGTGCCAGCAGCTTGGCTAGGAACACTGAAGCTTTCTTT. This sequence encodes CASSLARNTEAFF.

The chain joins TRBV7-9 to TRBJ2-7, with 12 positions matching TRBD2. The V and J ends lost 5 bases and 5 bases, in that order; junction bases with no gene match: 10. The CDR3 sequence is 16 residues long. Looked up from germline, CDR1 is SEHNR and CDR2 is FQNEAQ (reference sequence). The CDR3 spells CASSPLWTSGTHEQYF. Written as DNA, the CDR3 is TGTGCCAGCAGCCCCCTATGGACTAGCGGGACCCACGAGCAGTACTTC.

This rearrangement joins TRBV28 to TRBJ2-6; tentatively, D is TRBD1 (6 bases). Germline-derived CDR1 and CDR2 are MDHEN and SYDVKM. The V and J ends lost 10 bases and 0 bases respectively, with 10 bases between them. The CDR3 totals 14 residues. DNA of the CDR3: TGTGCCACCACAGGGTTCTCTGGGGCCAACGTCCTGACTTTC. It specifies CATTGFSGANVLTF.

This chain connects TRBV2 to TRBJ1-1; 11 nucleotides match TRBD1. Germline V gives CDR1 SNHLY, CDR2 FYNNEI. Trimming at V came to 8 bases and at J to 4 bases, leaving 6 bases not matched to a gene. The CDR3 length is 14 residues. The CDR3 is CASVGTGGFTEAFF. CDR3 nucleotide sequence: TGTGCCAGCGTCGGGACAGGGGGTTTCACTGAAGCTTTCTTT.

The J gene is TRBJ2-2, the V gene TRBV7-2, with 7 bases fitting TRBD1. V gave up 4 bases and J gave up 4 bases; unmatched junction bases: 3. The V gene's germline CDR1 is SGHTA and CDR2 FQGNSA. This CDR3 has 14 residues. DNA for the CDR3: TGTGCCAGCAGCTCGGGACAGATCACCGGGGAGCTGTTTTTT. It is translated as CASSSGQITGELFF.

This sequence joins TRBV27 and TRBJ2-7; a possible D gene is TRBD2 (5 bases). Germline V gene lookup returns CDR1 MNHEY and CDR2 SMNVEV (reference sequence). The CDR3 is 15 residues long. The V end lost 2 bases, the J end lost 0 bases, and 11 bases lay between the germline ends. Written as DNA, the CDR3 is TGTGCCAGCAGTTTAGGGCGGGCCCCCTCCTACGAGCAGTACTTC. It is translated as CASSLGRAPSYEQYF.